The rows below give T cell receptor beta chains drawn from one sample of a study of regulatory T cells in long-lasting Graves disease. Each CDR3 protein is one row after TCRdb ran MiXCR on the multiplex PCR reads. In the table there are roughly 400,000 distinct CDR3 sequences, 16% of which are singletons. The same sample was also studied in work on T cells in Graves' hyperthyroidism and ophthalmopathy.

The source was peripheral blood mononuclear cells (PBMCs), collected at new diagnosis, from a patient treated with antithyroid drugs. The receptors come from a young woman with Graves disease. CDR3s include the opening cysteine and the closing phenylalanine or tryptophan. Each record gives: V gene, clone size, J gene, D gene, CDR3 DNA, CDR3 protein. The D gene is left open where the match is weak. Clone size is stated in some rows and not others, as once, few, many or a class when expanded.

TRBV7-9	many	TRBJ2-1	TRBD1	TGTGCCAGCTCGTTGGGACAGAACAATGAGCAGTTCTTC	CASSLGQNNEQFF
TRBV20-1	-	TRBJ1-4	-	TGCAGTGCTAGACTTACAGGGCACTCCTGGGGGGAACTGTTTTTT	CSARLTGHSWGELFF
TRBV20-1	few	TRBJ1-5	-	TGCAGTGCTGGCACGACAGGCTTTAGGGGGAGCAATCAGCCCCAGCATTTT	CSAGTTGFRGSNQPQHF
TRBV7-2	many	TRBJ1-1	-	TGTGCCAGCAGCTCGGAATCCGGGGTGAACACTGAAGCTTTCTTT	CASSSESGVNTEAFF
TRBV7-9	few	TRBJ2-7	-	TGTGCCAGCAGCTTAGTCGGGGCCGTCCCTAAGGAGCAGTACTTC	CASSLVGAVPKEQYF
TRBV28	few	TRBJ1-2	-	TGTGCCAGCAGTCCCCCAGTTAACTATGGCTACACCTTC	CASSPPVNYGYTF
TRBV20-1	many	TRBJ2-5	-	TGCAGTGCTACCCCCTTTTCGGGAGCTTATGAGACCCAGTACTTC	CSATPFSGAYETQYF
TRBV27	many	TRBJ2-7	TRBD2	TGTGCCAGCAGGGCTAGCGGGAGTATCTACGAGCAGTACTTC	CASRASGSIYEQYF
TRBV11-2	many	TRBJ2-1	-	TGTGCCAGCAGCTTAGAGATCAGGGTTATCGGGGACAATGAGCAGTTCTTC	CASSLEIRVIGDNEQFF
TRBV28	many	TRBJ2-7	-	TGTGCCAGCAGTTTCGGATCCGGGGTTGGCTACGAGCAGTACTTC	CASSFGSGVGYEQYF
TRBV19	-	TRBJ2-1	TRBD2	TGTGCCAGTAGTGAAATCAGCGGGAGTGGATACAATGAGCAGTTCTTC	CASSEISGSGYNEQFF
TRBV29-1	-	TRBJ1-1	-	TGCAGCGTTGAAGGTATAGGCGGGGGGATGACTGAAGCTTTCTTT	CSVEGIGGGMTEAFF
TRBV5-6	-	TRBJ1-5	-	TGTGCCAGCAGCGCAGTAAGGTATCAGCCCCAGCATTTT	CASSAVRYQPQHF
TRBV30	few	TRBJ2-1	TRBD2	TGTGCCTGGAGTATGAGCCTAGCGGGGGTGGGATACAATGAGCAGTTCTTC	CAWSMSLAGVGYNEQFF
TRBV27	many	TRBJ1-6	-	TGTGCCAGCAGTTTTTACGACAGGCCTAGGTCACCCCTCCACTTT	CASSFYDRPRSPLHF
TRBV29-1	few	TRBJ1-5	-	TGCAGCGTTGGTTATCATAGCAATCAGCCCCAGCATTTT	CSVGYHSNQPQHF
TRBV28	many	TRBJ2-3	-	TGTGCCAGCAATTCCTGGGAAACTAGCACAGATACGCAGTATTTT	CASNSWETSTDTQYF
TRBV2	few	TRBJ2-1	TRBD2	TGTGCCAGCAGTGAAGCGGGGGGGAGCTCCTACAATGAGCAGTTCTTC	CASSEAGGSSYNEQFF
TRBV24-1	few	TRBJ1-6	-	TGTGCCACCAGTGATTCTGGGAGATTCGCACCCCTCCACTTT	CATSDSGRFAPLHF
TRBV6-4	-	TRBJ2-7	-	TGTGCCAGCAGTGAAAGGGGGGCCTCCTACGAGCAGTACTTC	CASSERGASYEQYF
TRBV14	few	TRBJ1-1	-	TGTGCCAGCAGCCAAAGATCGGGACGGGGCCAGGGGTATGGCACTGAAGCTTTCTTT	CASSQRSGRGQGYGTEAFF
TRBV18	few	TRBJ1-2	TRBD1	TGTGCCAGCTCACCCTTCGACAGGGCTAACTATGGCTACACCTTC	CASSPFDRANYGYTF
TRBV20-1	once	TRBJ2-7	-	TGCAGTGCTAGTGTCGGTGGGCACGAGCAGTACTTC	CSASVGGHEQYF
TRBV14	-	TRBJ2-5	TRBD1	TGTGCCAGCAGCCAAGCGCCGACAGGGAAGTTTCAAGAGACCCAGTACTTC	CASSQAPTGKFQETQYF
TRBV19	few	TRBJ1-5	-	TGTGCCAGTAGTATCTTCATGTTTAGCAATCAGCCCCAGCATTTT	CASSIFMFSNQPQHF
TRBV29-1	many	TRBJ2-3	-	TGCAGCGTTGAGGGGGGAGCGGCCTCTAGCACAGATACGCAGTATTTT	CSVEGGAASSTDTQYF
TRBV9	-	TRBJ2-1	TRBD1	TGTGCCAGCAGCGCCACCGGGACAGGGTTCTACAATGAGCAGTTCTTC	CASSATGTGFYNEQFF
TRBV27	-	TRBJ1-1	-	TGTGCCAGCAGGGAAGTAGGAGCCGACATGAACACTGAAGCTTTCTTT	CASREVGADMNTEAFF
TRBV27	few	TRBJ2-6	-	TGTGCCAGCAGTTTATCGGCGGGATCCCCCTCTGGGGCCAACGTCCTGACTTTC	CASSLSAGSPSGANVLTF
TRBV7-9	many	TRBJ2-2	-	TGTGCCAGCAGCCACCCGGACACGAACACCGGGGAGCTGTTTTTT	CASSHPDTNTGELFF
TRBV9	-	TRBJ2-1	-	TGTGCCAGCAGCGTATTTAGCAGCGGTAGCTCCTACAATGAGCAGTTCTTC	CASSVFSSGSSYNEQFF
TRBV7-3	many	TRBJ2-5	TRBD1	TGTGCCAGCAGCTTAGGACAGGTCGAGACCCAGTACTTC	CASSLGQVETQYF
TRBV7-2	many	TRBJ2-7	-	TGTGCCAGCAGCTTAGTGGTCCAGCGGCACCGGGAGCAGTACTTC	CASSLVVQRHREQYF
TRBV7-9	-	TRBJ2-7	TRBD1	TGTGCCAGCAGCCCGACAGGGGAAATCAACTACGAGCAGTACTTC	CASSPTGEINYEQYF
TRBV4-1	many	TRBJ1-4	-	TGCGCCAGCAGCCAAGGAGGGACACTGAATGAAAAACTGTTTTTT	CASSQGGTLNEKLFF
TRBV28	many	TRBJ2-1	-	TGTGCCAGCAGTTTCGACGGGAATGAGCAGTTCTTC	CASSFDGNEQFF
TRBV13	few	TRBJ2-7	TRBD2	TGTGCCAGCAGCTTAAGGCCCCTGGCGGGGGACTACGAGCAGTACTTC	CASSLRPLAGDYEQYF
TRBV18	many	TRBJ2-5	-	TGTGCCAGCTCACTACGCTGGGACGGACAAGAGACCCAGTACTTC	CASSLRWDGQETQYF
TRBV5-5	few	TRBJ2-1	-	TGTGCCAGCAGCTTGGACCCGATTGTGAATGAGCAGTTCTTC	CASSLDPIVNEQFF
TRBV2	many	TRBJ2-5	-	TGTGCCAGCAGAAAAGAGACCCAGTACTTC	CASRKETQYF
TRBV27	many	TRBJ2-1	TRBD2	TGTGCCAGCAGAACCACAAGCGGGAGGCTTTACAATGAGCAGTTCTTC	CASRTTSGRLYNEQFF
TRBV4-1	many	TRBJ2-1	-	TGCGCCAGCAGCCAAGATTTTAATAGGCCTATCTCCTACAATGAGCAGTTCTTC	CASSQDFNRPISYNEQFF